The present entry profiles one TCR beta chain with its context. This clonotype was found many times. Its antigen remains unidentified. Per-base quality was not reported, and no clone a single base away is much larger than it. The entry originates in a study of T cell repertoires in cytomegalovirus infection (dated by TCRdb to about 2019). Background on the whole study: Alongside well-studied HLA-B-restricted epitopes, the peptide stimulations were aimed at recently identified HLA-C-restricted CMV epitopes, whose presentation resists viral immunomodulation. Donor HLA type was relevant to the analysis, because carriage of CMV infection together with the matching HLA type was indicated by public TCR beta signatures.

The label giving this sample's treatment or condition can be read as: in vitro stimulation with specific CMV peptide epitopes to enrich CMV-specific T cells. Reading from cysteine to phenylalanine, the CDR3 counts 18 amino acids. Only the CDR3 region is kept as DNA, spanning 54 bases read in frame from base 1. The germline V gene provides CDR1 SGHVS and CDR2 FQNEAQ. The germline V end is reduced by 8 bases and the J end by 5 bases; junction bases left unmatched: 16. Study-wide conclusions, independent of this receptor: In the ex vivo response, HLA-C-restricted CMV-specific TCR beta clonotypes were dominant, and in two of eight donors the single most frequent clonotype came from this HLA-C-restricted group. In both this cohort and an independent cohort of 350 or so donors, the cumulative frequency of public TCR beta family members distinguished carriers of CMV infection plus the relevant HLA type.

Sequencing used an Illumina HiSeq 1500. The public reads were reanalyzed by TCRdb: fastp trimming at Q25, MiXCR alignment, in-frame beta chains only. A single entry per CDR3 protein holds the most common genes and DNA from its merged rows. Within this sample are about 770,000 distinct CDR3 sequences, with about 29% of them counted one time only. In total, the top ten clones hold less than 15% of the sample. This receptor was identified in a human donor in good health (CMV status not recorded). Some clones in this sample may be carry-over from other donors' samples. The rearrangement joined TRBV7-8 to TRBJ2-3; 13 middle bases align to TRBD2. The sequencing used cultured CD8+ T cells from PBMCs, collected from culture after CMV antigen stimulation. The DNA sequence is given as TGTGCCAGCTGCGGGACTAGCGGGGTTTACTGGCCAGGAGATACGCAGTATTTT. It translates as CASCGTSGVYWPGDTQYF.